This TCR beta chain was recorded in a study of read filtering for tumor transcriptome and immune sequencing. Study-wide background: Mean patient age was roughly 72 years, range roughly 45 to 85; roughly 18 male, 14 female. IR-seq gave about 3.5 to 10.27 million TCR reads per sample; RNA-seq gave about 80 to 1273. Findings and limits, study-wide: Dropping single-read clonotypes raised IR-seq and RNA-seq shared-clonotype correlation.

In this sample, this clonotype turned up many times. The antigen is not known. The library was built from 400 ng RNA with molecular barcoded adaptors for alpha/delta and beta/gamma chains. TCRdb reanalysed the reads using MiXCR and keeps one entry per CDR3 protein. Altogether tens of thousands of distinct CDR3 sequences are present, approximately 14% being singletons, with the ten largest covering about 42%. Sampling of bone marrow took place during active disease in every patient. CDR1 and CDR2 from the germline V gene are MGHDK and SYGVNS. The ends lost 1 base at V and 4 bases at J; junction bases unmatched: 12. The CDR3 is made up of 18 amino acids.

This clonotype was sampled from a donor at least 40 years old with multiple myeloma. The V gene is TRBV25-1, the J gene TRBJ2-2, with TRBD2 identical over 7 bases. Sequenced: a population of CD138-negative cells sorted from bone marrow. CDR3 DNA: TGTGCCAGCAGTGAATCCCCAATATCGGGGGGAGCCACCGGGGAGCTGTTTTTT. It is translated as CASSESPISGGATGELFF. Drawing the rest from reference TRBV25-1 and TRBJ2-2, the complete variable domain is EADIYQTPRYLVIGTGKKITLECSQTMGHDKMYWYQQDPGMELHLIHYSYGVNSTEKGDLSSESTVSRIRTEHFPLTLESARPSHTSQYLCASSESPISGGATGELFFGEGSRLTVL.